The rows below give T cell receptor beta chains drawn from one sample of a study of T cells after yellow fever vaccination. TCRdb used MiXCR to reprocess the 5' RACE reads, holding one entry per CDR3 protein. Altogether 150,000 to 200,000 distinct CDR3 sequences are present, about 10% being singletons, with the ten largest covering 36%. Sequencing used CD8+ T cells sorted from PBMCs, obtained 15 days after the yellow fever booster vaccination. These receptors all come from a man aged 18 to 29 who received the YFV17D yellow fever vaccine. Both conserved end residues are part of each CDR3. The order of the fields is clone size, D gene, V gene, CDR3 length, J gene, CDR3 DNA, CDR3 protein. A D gene is named only where the DNA matches it firmly. Some rows have no size entry. The others give once, few or many, or a class for an expanded clone.

size: .
D: .
V: TRBV2
length: 12
J: TRBJ2-1
DNA: TGTGCCAGCATCCGAGGGGTGAATGAGCAGTTCTTC
CDR3: CASIRGVNEQFF

size: .
D: .
V: TRBV3-1
length: 15
J: TRBJ2-1
DNA: TGTGCCAGCAGCCAAGCTGAGGGGGCCTACAATGAGCAGTTCTTC
CDR3: CASSQAEGAYNEQFF

size: few
D: TRBD1
V: TRBV15
length: 14
J: TRBJ1-1
DNA: TGTGCCACCAGCAGGGACAGGGCGGGCACTGAAGCTTTCTTT
CDR3: CATSRDRAGTEAFF

size: .
D: .
V: TRBV6-2/TRBV6-3
length: 14
J: TRBJ2-5
DNA: TGTGCCAGCAGTCCTTTCAGCGGAGGAGAGACCCAGTACTTC
CDR3: CASSPFSGGETQYF

size: .
D: .
V: TRBV7-3
length: 13
J: TRBJ1-2
DNA: TGTGCCAGCAGCTCTGTGCCCCTACTTGGCTACACCTTC
CDR3: CASSSVPLLGYTF

size: few
D: .
V: TRBV4-3
length: 15
J: TRBJ2-2
DNA: TGCGCCAGCAGCCAAGATTCGTTCCAAGCCGGGGAGCTGTTTTTT
CDR3: CASSQDSFQAGELFF

size: .
D: TRBD1
V: TRBV7-6
length: 14
J: TRBJ2-3
DNA: TGTGCCAGCAGCGAGACAGGGGGCAGAGATACGCAGTATTTT
CDR3: CASSETGGRDTQYF

size: few
D: TRBD1
V: TRBV7-9
length: 16
J: TRBJ1-3
DNA: TGTGCCAGCAGCTCCTACTTGGACAGGGCTGGAAACACCATATATTTT
CDR3: CASSSYLDRAGNTIYF

size: few
D: .
V: TRBV15
length: 13
J: TRBJ2-3
DNA: TGTGCCACCATGGGGGGTAGCACAGATACGCAGTATTTT
CDR3: CATMGGSTDTQYF

size: .
D: .
V: TRBV5-5
length: 16
J: TRBJ2-3
DNA: TGTGCCAGCAGCTCCCATTCGCGCCCGGGAACAGATACGCAGTATTTT
CDR3: CASSSHSRPGTDTQYF

size: .
D: .
V: TRBV20-1
length: 11
J: TRBJ2-5
DNA: TGCAGTGCTCAAAAAACGGAGACCCAGTACTTC
CDR3: CSAQKTETQYF

size: .
D: .
V: TRBV9
length: 11
J: TRBJ2-2
DNA: TGTGCCAGCAGCGTAAGCGGGGAGCTGTTTTTT
CDR3: CASSVSGELFF

size: many
D: .
V: TRBV5-1
length: 15
J: TRBJ2-1
DNA: TGCGCCAGCAGCCTCCGGGGGGCCAATATCCATGAGCAGTTCTTC
CDR3: CASSLRGANIHEQFF

size: few
D: .
V: TRBV15
length: 16
J: TRBJ2-3
DNA: TGTGCCACCAGCAGAGCGACAGTGAGGCGTGCAGATACGCAGTATTTT
CDR3: CATSRATVRRADTQYF

size: few
D: .
V: TRBV27
length: 13
J: TRBJ1-5
DNA: TGTGCCAGCAGTTTAAGGGGGGATCAGCCCCAGCATTTT
CDR3: CASSLRGDQPQHF

size: .
D: .
V: TRBV19
length: 14
J: TRBJ1-5
DNA: TGTGCCAGTAGCCAGGGGATCGGCAATCAGCCCCAGCATTTT
CDR3: CASSQGIGNQPQHF

size: few
D: .
V: TRBV5-1
length: 13
J: TRBJ2-5
DNA: TGCGCCAGCAGGGGCGAAGGAGGGGCCCCAGGGTACTTC
CDR3: CASRGEGGAPGYF